The 21 T cell receptor beta chains below were found in one sample sequenced in a study of T cell responses to AZD1222 COVID-19 vaccine. Data came from immunoSEQ multiplex PCR; TCRdb stores just in-frame clones and leaves some out. The repertoire holds around 120,000 clones, around 85% seen once, with about 1.6% in the top ten. The sequencing here drew on peripheral blood, taken on day 0 of AZD1222 vaccination. The receptor set was obtained from an adult in good health.

The chain carries TRBV6-5 and TRBJ2-3; TRBD2 might be the D (7 bases). Germline V lookup: CDR1 MNHEY, CDR2 SVGAGI. Trimming took 6 bases from V and 4 from J, leaving 14 bases between them. The CDR3 runs 14 residues. In DNA, the CDR3 is TGTGCCAGCAGAGTCGCGGGGGCCGCAGATACGCAGTATTTT. Amino acids: CASRVAGAADTQYF.

The rearrangement uses TRBV7-8 and TRBJ1-3, with D unresolved. Germline V gene data show CDR1 as SGHVS and CDR2 as FQNEAQ. The CDR3 is 14 amino acids. Trimming left V 3 bases short and J 0 bases short, with 6 bases between. The CDR3 protein is CASSLSSSGNTIYF. Here the CDR3 DNA reads TGTGCCAGCAGCTTGAGTTCCTCTGGAAACACCATATATTTT. The full variable domain, its missing parts supplied by reference TRBV7-8 and TRBJ1-3, is GAGVSQSPRYKVAKRGQDVALRCDPISGHVSLFWYQQALGQGPEFLTYFQNEAQLDKSGLPSDRFFAERPEGSVSTLKIQRTQQEDSAVYLCASSLSSSGNTIYFGEGSWLTVV.

The rearrangement joins TRBV27 to TRBJ1-1; TRBD1 agrees at 8 bases. Trimming at V came to 3 bases and at J to 4 bases, leaving 1 base not matched to a gene. The CDR3 runs to 13 residues. Germline V gene lookup returns CDR1 MNHEY and CDR2 SMNVEV (reference sequence). The CDR3 reads CASSFTGGTEAFF. CDR3 in DNA: TGTGCCAGCAGTTTCACAGGGGGCACTGAAGCTTTCTTT.

The rearrangement links TRBV11-2 to TRBJ2-1; a weak D match, TRBD1 (5 bases). CDR1 and CDR2 (germline): SGHAT, FQNNGV. V was clipped by 6 bases and J by 6 bases, with 21 bases between them. This CDR3 region has 16 residues. The CDR3 region has the DNA TGTGCCAGCAGATCCTTACAGGCGATAACCAGCAATGAGCAGTTCTTC. It codes for CASRSLQAITSNEQFF.

The J gene is TRBJ1-1, the V gene TRBV5-1; D unresolved. CDR3 size: 14 residues. V dropped 4 bases and J dropped 1 base, with 11 bases sitting between them. Germline V lookup: CDR1 SGHRS, CDR2 YFSETQ. The DNA of the CDR3 is TGCGCCAGCAGCCCGCTTGGGTGGAACACTGAAGCTTTCTTT. It translates to CASSPLGWNTEAFF.

The CDR3 spells CATSPNVGGPYGYTF. As DNA, the CDR3 is TGTGCCACCAGCCCAAATGTGGGGGGACCCTATGGCTACACCTTC. V usage is TRBV24-1 and J usage is TRBJ1-2; the D gene is possibly TRBD1 (5 bases). Looked up from germline, CDR1 is KGHDR and CDR2 is SFDVKD. CDR3 size: 15 residues. Trimming pared 7 bases from V and 4 bases from J, leaving 18 bases between.

CDR3 in amino acids: CASSPQRSYNEQFF. In DNA form, the CDR3 reads TGTGCCAGCTCACCCCAGAGGTCCTACAATGAGCAGTTCTTC. The chain links TRBV18 to TRBJ2-1; D is uncertain. The CDR3 runs 14 residues. Trimming shortened V by 3 bases and J by 1 base, and 7 bases separated the two germline ends. In germline, CDR1 is KGHSH, CDR2 LQKENI.

V and J are TRBV12-3 or TRBV12-4 and TRBJ2-7, with a possible D match to TRBD2 (5 bases). V lost 2 bases, J lost 9 bases, and 14 bases lay in between. The CDR3 is 13 amino acids. The CDR3 DNA is TGTGCCAGCAGTTTACCTCCTAGCACCGTGCAGTACTTC. It translates to CASSLPPSTVQYF.

The chain links TRBV7-9 to TRBJ2-3; the D gene is possibly TRBD1 (6 bases). The length of the CDR3 is 14 residues. The germline V gene has CDR1 SEHNR and CDR2 FQNEAQ (reference sequence). Deletions cut 1 base from V and 6 bases from J, with 11 bases between. The CDR3 sequence: CASSLGQAGDTQYF. The CDR3 DNA sequence: TGTGCCAGCAGCTTAGGACAGGCCGGGGATACGCAGTATTTT. Full variable domain (outside the CDR3, taken from reference TRBV7-9 and TRBJ2-3): DTGVSQNPRHKITKRGQNVTFRCDPISEHNRLYWYRQTLGQGPEFLTYFQNEAQLEKSRLLSDRFSAERPKGSFSTLEIQRTEQGDSAMYLCASSLGQAGDTQYFGPGTRLTVL.

For the CDR3, the DNA is TGTGCCAGTAGCAATGGGCAGGCCTTCTCTGGAAACACCATATATTTT. It codes for CASSNGQAFSGNTIYF. This chain connects TRBV19 to TRBJ1-3; D is uncertain. The germline V gene has CDR1 LNHDA and CDR2 SQIVND (reference sequence). This CDR3 is 16 amino acids long. V lost 6 bases and J 0 bases, leaving 15 bases between the germline ends.

The V and J genes are TRBV11-2 and TRBJ2-3; unclear D gene. This CDR3 has 13 residues. Trimming took off 1 base at V and 5 bases at J, with 7 bases between the two ends. The germline gives CDR1 SGHAT, CDR2 FQNNGV. The DNA of the CDR3 is TGTGCCAGCAGCTTAGGGCACAGAGATACGCAGTATTTT. This codes for CASSLGHRDTQYF.

The rearrangement uses TRBV6-5 and TRBJ2-7; 11 bases agree with TRBD2. Trimming cost V 2 bases and J 3 bases; bases outside gene matches: 6. The germline V gene encodes CDR1 MNHEY and CDR2 SVGAGI. The CDR3 runs 16 residues. In nucleotides, the CDR3 is TGTGCCAGCAGTTACAACGTAGCGGGGGGGGGCTACGAGCAGTACTTC. Encoded protein: CASSYNVAGGGYEQYF.

The chain carries TRBV19 and TRBJ1-1; unclear D gene. V dropped 4 bases and J dropped 0 bases, with 12 bases sitting between them. CDR3 length: 15 amino acids. Germline CDR1 LNHDA, CDR2 SQIVND (reference sequence). The CDR3 here is CASSKRRLLNTEAFF. In nucleotides, the CDR3 is TGTGCCAGTAGTAAAAGACGGCTTCTGAACACTGAAGCTTTCTTT.

The chain links TRBV9 to TRBJ1-1; D remains ambiguous. V was shortened by 4 bases and J by 5 bases, with 15 bases between the two germline ends. In germline, CDR1 is SGDLS, CDR2 YYNGEE. There are 14 residues in the CDR3. CDR3 DNA: TGTGCCAGCAGCCCCGTGGGGAGTTGGACTGAAGCTTTCTTT. It encodes CASSPVGSWTEAFF.

This clone was counted at least ten times. The J gene is TRBJ1-1, the V gene TRBV2; a possible D gene is TRBD1 (5 bases). V gave up 8 bases and J gave up 5 bases, with 15 bases separating them. Germline V gene sequence: CDR1 SNHLY, CDR2 FYNNEI. The length of the CDR3 is 13 residues. The CDR3 loop reads CASQGRERTEAFF. CDR3 bases: TGTGCCAGCCAGGGCAGGGAGAGGACTGAAGCTTTCTTT.

Comment on this clone: Other DNA variants within this sample encode the same CDR3. The J gene is TRBJ1-1, the V gene TRBV19, with D perhaps matching TRBD1 (5 bases). Germline loops: CDR1 LNHDA, CDR2 SQIVND (reference sequence). This CDR3 spans 14 amino acids. Trimming took off 3 bases at V and 1 base at J, with 9 bases between the two ends. CDR3 protein: CASSMGQTNTEAFF. The CDR3 DNA is TGTGCCAGTAGTATGGGGCAGACGAACACTGAAGCTTTCTTT.

The chain carries TRBV25-1 and TRBJ1-1; possible D gene TRBD1, 6 bases. V was trimmed by 6 bases and J by 6 bases, leaving 14 bases between them. The CDR3 is made up of 13 amino acids. Germline V gives CDR1 MGHDK, CDR2 SYGVNS. CDR3 nucleotides: TGTGCCAGCAGAGCGACAGGATATCCTGAAGCTTTCTTT. Its protein is CASRATGYPEAFF. The whole variable domain, remainder taken from reference TRBV25-1 and TRBJ1-1, is EADIYQTPRYLVIGTGKKITLECSQTMGHDKMYWYQQDPGMELHLIHYSYGVNSTEKGDLSSESTVSRIRTEHFPLTLESARPSHTSQYLCASRATGYPEAFFGQGTRLTVV.

The CDR3 loop reads CATSRGLGTFRSLHF. Here the CDR3 DNA reads TGTGCCACCAGCAGAGGGCTGGGGACCTTTAGGTCCCTCCACTTT. This chain links TRBV15 with TRBJ1-6; a possible D gene is TRBD1 (5 bases). The CDR3 consists of 15 residues. Germline lookup yields CDR1 LNHNV and CDR2 YYDKDF (reference sequence). V was trimmed by 1 base and J by 14 bases, leaving 18 bases between them. Looking up the rest from reference TRBV15 and TRBJ1-6 gives the full variable domain: DAMVIQNPRYQVTQFGKPVTLSCSQTLNHNVMYWYQQKSSQAPKLLFHYYDKDFNNEADTPDNFQSRRPNTSFCFLDIRSPGLGDTAMYLCATSRGLGTFRSLHFGNGTRLTVT.

V is TRBV5-1 and J is TRBJ1-2; maybe TRBD1 (5 bases). Germline CDR1 is SGHRS and CDR2 is YFSETQ. V lost 1 base and J 4 bases, leaving 11 bases between the germline ends. This CDR3 is 14 amino acids long. This CDR3 reads CASSLREGSYGYTF. The DNA for the CDR3 is TGCGCCAGCAGCTTGCGCGAGGGGTCCTATGGCTACACCTTC. Together with reference TRBV5-1 and TRBJ1-2, the CDR3 gives the full variable domain: KAGVTQTPRYLIKTRGQQVTLSCSPISGHRSVSWYQQTPGQGLQFLFEYFSETQRNKGNFPGRFSGRQFSNSRSEMNVSTLELGDSALYLCASSLREGSYGYTFGSGTRLTVV.

The chain combines TRBV6-5 with TRBJ2-5; D is unresolved. Trimming cost V 6 bases and J 5 bases, with 19 bases left between them. The CDR3 covers 15 residues. Germline V gives CDR1 MNHEY, CDR2 SVGAGI. CDR3 region: CASRDRDTDLETQYF. The DNA of the CDR3 is TGTGCCAGCAGAGACCGTGACACCGATTTGGAGACCCAGTACTTC.

The chain uses TRBV10-1 and TRBJ2-3; D possibly corresponds to TRBD1 (6 bases). This CDR3 is 13 amino acids long. V lost 2 bases and J 6 bases, leaving 9 bases between the germline ends. Germline CDR1 reads WNHNN; CDR2 reads SYGVQD (reference sequence). This chain's CDR3 is CASSETGSDTQYF. The CDR3 DNA reads TGCGCCAGCAGTGAGACAGGGTCGGATACGCAGTATTTT.